In its sample, the clone carrying this T cell receptor (beta chain) was seen a few times. The antigen is not known. The CDR3 runs to 15 residues. From germline, CDR1 is GTSNPN and CDR2 SVGIG (reference sequence). V lost 0 bases to trimming and J lost 5 bases; unmatched junction nucleotides: 9. cDNA synthesis used the whole RNA isolate, giving expressed TCRB sequences. Only in-frame clones appear in the TCRdb table, and some are missing; sequencing was by immunoSEQ multiplex PCR. The sample contains a few hundred thousand clones, around 13% of which appear only once. The data belong to a study of beta chain features in type 1 diabetes. Overall study: All samples yielded some 110 million examined sorted cells. Overall study findings and caveats: For patients, the naive, central memory and Treg TCRB repertoires appeared more alike than for healthy donors. Although PCR might favor shorter templates, it would do so equally in patients and controls. Significant though moderate, a shortening of TCRB CDR3s appeared in all four CD4+ subsets of Type 1 diabetes patients.

It was via CD45RO/CCR7/CD25/CD127/CD95/CD27 that CD4+ naive, central memory, regulatory and stem cell-like memory cells were sorted. The gene calls are TRBV30 and TRBJ2-5, with 7 bases lining up with TRBD1. Material: naive CD4+ T cells from blood. The TCR comes from a woman between 18 and 29 years old with type 1 diabetes. In DNA, the CDR3 is TGTGCCTGGAGTGTACGGGCAGGGGGTCGGGAGACCCAGTACTTC. Its protein product is CAWSVRAGGRETQYF.